The 15 T cell receptor beta chains listed next were all sequenced from one sample in a study of Graves' ophthalmopathy and Graves' hyperthyroidism. RNA transcripts provided the template for amplifying TCR beta CDR3 regions. In the first round, RT-PCR was carried out with HTBI primers, and a multiplex PCR formed the second round. TCRdb itself ran the multiplex PCR reads through MiXCR, one entry per CDR3 protein. The sample consists of some 390,000 distinct CDR3 sequences, approximately 20% of them appearing once. Sequenced sample: peripheral blood. Receptor source: a woman younger than 35 with Graves' ophthalmopathy.

This chain links TRBV19 with TRBJ2-5; TRBD2 might be the D (5 bases). Germline CDR1 and CDR2: LNHDA and SQIVND (reference sequence). V lost 7 bases, J lost 7 bases, and 25 bases lay in between. This CDR3 is built from 16 residues. CDR3 in DNA: TGTGCCAGTACCTCGGCCCCACTGCGGACTGGAGGGACCCAGTACTTC. This encodes CASTSAPLRTGGTQYF.

This clonotype came up many times. The chain joins TRBV27 to TRBJ2-4, with unresolved D. Trimming stripped 7 bases from V and 1 base from J, with 11 bases between. Germline lookup yields CDR1 MNHEY and CDR2 SMNVEV (reference sequence). The CDR3 loop spans 14 amino acids. Here the CDR3 DNA reads TGTGCCAGCAAACAGTTTCCTGCCAAAAACATTCAGTACTTC. As protein: CASKQFPAKNIQYF.

This clonotype was counted ten times or more. This chain joins TRBV5-1 and TRBJ1-6; 9 nucleotides agree with TRBD1. CDR3 length: 15 amino acids. CDR1 and CDR2 (germline): SGHRS, YFSETQ. The trim removed 5 bases at V and 8 bases at J, leaving 8 bases unmatched. CDR3 sequence reads: CASRQTQGAYSPLHF. CDR3 bases: TGCGCCAGCAGACAAACACAGGGGGCATATTCACCCCTCCACTTT.

This clonotype was seen ten or more times. V usage is TRBV5-4 and J usage is TRBJ1-3; unclear D gene. Trimming left V 4 bases short and J 0 bases short, with 11 bases between. Germline V gives CDR1 SGHNT, CDR2 YYREEE (reference sequence). The CDR3 sequence is 15 residues long. The CDR3 DNA follows: TGTGCCAGCAGCATCGACGGTGTCTCTGGAAACACCATATATTTT. Translation gives CASSIDGVSGNTIYF.

This clonotype was recorded at least ten times. The chain joins TRBV20-1 to TRBJ2-5, with 13 bases lining up with TRBD2. The CDR3 runs to 13 residues. Germline CDR1 is DFQATT and CDR2 is SNEGSKA (reference sequence). The V segment lost 5 bases and the J segment 4 bases; nucleotides outside the gene matches: 1. In DNA form, the CDR3 reads TGCAGTGCTCGACTAGCGGGGGGAGAGACCCAGTACTTC. As protein: CSARLAGGETQYF.

This clonotype was recorded at least ten times. The V gene is TRBV7-9, the J gene TRBJ1-3; D ambiguous. From germline, CDR1 is SEHNR and CDR2 FQNEAQ (reference sequence). The CDR3 runs 15 residues. With 5 bases removed from V and 0 bases from J, the gap between germline ends came to 11 bases. This CDR3 reads CASSAKELSGNTIYF. The DNA for the CDR3 is TGTGCCAGCAGCGCCAAAGAGCTCTCTGGAAACACCATATATTTT.

This clonotype has a count of ten or more. The chain carries TRBV30 and TRBJ2-7; D unresolved. From germline, CDR1 is GTSNPN and CDR2 SVGIG (reference sequence). Trimming shortened V by 5 bases and J by 5 bases, and 10 bases separated the two germline ends. The CDR3 loop spans 11 amino acids. CDR3 nucleotides: TGTGCCTGGGGCAGAGCAGACGAGCAGTACTTC. Its protein product is CAWGRADEQYF. Using reference TRBV30 and TRBJ2-7 for the parts outside the CDR3, the full variable domain is SQTIHQWPATLVQPVGSPLSLECTVEGTSNPNLYWYRQAAGRGLQLLFYSVGIGQISSEVPQNLSASRPQDRQFILSSKKLLLSDSGFYLCAWGRADEQYFGPGTRLTVT.

The rearrangement links TRBV7-2 to TRBJ2-5; 8 bases align to TRBD2. Trimming removed 3 bases from V and 5 bases from J; junction bases left unmatched: 11. Germline loops: CDR1 SGHTA, CDR2 FQGNSA. The CDR3 is 16 amino acids. The CDR3 region has the DNA TGTGCCAGCAGCTTGGGGTCGAGCGGGAGTTGGGAGACCCAGTACTTC. Residues: CASSLGSSGSWETQYF.

The sample holds many counts of this clonotype. The genes are TRBV11-2 and TRBJ2-7; D is uncertain. V lost 2 bases, J lost 5 bases, and 13 bases lay in between. Germline lookup yields CDR1 SGHAT and CDR2 FQNNGV. CDR3 length: 14 amino acids. The CDR3 loop reads CASSLTEPRHEQYF. CDR3 DNA sequence: TGTGCCAGCAGCTTAACCGAGCCTCGTCACGAGCAGTACTTC. Together with reference TRBV11-2 and TRBJ2-7, the CDR3 gives the full variable domain: EAGVAQSPRYKIIEKRQSVAFWCNPISGHATLYWYQQILGQGPKLLIQFQNNGVVDDSQLPKDRFSAERLKGVDSTLKIQPAKLEDSAVYLCASSLTEPRHEQYFGPGTRLTVT.

In its sample, this clonotype was seen many times. The gene calls are TRBV7-3 and TRBJ2-2, with D possibly matching TRBD1 (5 bases). CDR1 and CDR2 from the germline V gene are SGHTA and FQGTGA. There are 14 residues in the CDR3. V shed 3 bases and J shed 3 bases, with 8 bases lying between them. The CDR3: CASSLAGYTGELFF. The CDR3 bases are TGTGCCAGCAGCTTGGCAGGGTACACCGGGGAGCTGTTTTTT. The full variable domain, with the rest looked up from reference TRBV7-3 and TRBJ2-2, is GAGVSQTPSNKVTEKGKYVELRCDPISGHTALYWYRQSLGQGPEFLIYFQGTGAADDSGLPNDRFFAVRPEGSVSTLKIQRTERGDSAVYLCASSLAGYTGELFFGEGSRLTVL.

This clonotype was recorded many times. V usage is TRBV20-1 and J usage is TRBJ2-5; D unresolved. The CDR3 totals 10 residues. Deletions cut 5 bases from V and 5 bases from J, with 6 bases between. Germline V CDR1 and CDR2: DFQATT, SNEGSKA (reference sequence). CDR3 region: CSASPETQYF. DNA for the CDR3: TGCAGTGCTTCCCCCGAGACCCAGTACTTC.

In this sample, this clonotype turned up many times. This chain joins TRBV24-1 and TRBJ2-7; D is perhaps TRBD1 (5 bases). This CDR3 has 14 amino acids. From germline, CDR1 is KGHDR and CDR2 SFDVKD. Trimming removed 2 bases at V and 2 bases at J, with 9 bases between. Written as DNA, the CDR3 is TGTGCCACCAGTGATTACAGGAGCCCCTACGAGCAGTACTTC. It specifies CATSDYRSPYEQYF.

Many counts were recorded for this clonotype. V gene TRBV11-1 combines with J gene TRBJ2-5, with TRBD2 as a possible D gene (6 bases). The V and J ends lost 5 bases and 2 bases respectively, with 18 bases between them. This CDR3 contains 16 residues. CDR1 is SGHAT and CDR2 is FQDESV in the germline V gene (reference sequence). The CDR3 here is CASSRSQGGVQETQYF. The CDR3, as DNA: TGTGCCAGCAGCCGATCTCAGGGAGGAGTACAAGAGACCCAGTACTTC.

This clonotype came up many times. The chain employs TRBV6-2 or TRBV6-3 and TRBJ2-7; D is ambiguous. The length of the CDR3 is 14 residues. V lost 6 bases to trimming and J lost 1 base, with 13 bases between them. Germline V gene sequence: CDR1 MNHEY, CDR2 SVGEGT. The CDR3 bases are TGTGCCAGCAGGAGTGTAGCCTTATCCTACGAGCAGTACTTC. This gives the protein CASRSVALSYEQYF.

This clonotype was found many times. The chain employs TRBV7-8 and TRBJ1-6, with 9 nucleotides matching TRBD1. The germline V gene has CDR1 SGHVS and CDR2 FQNEAQ. The CDR3 spans 15 residues. The trim removed 2 bases at V and 8 bases at J, leaving 4 bases unmatched. The CDR3, as DNA: TGTGCCAGCAGCTTAATGGGACAGGGCTATTCACCCCTCCACTTT. This gives the protein CASSLMGQGYSPLHF.